Below, 17 T cell receptor beta chains from the same sample are listed, as sequenced in a study of control samples from healthy donors and cancer patients (TCRdb year 2020). The library was obtained by the immunoSEQ multiplex PCR assay. TCRdb stores this immuneACCESS table with in-frame sequences only. Part of the clones is absent; in the studies checked, under half of the shortfall reflects unresolved V genes, and no reason is known for the rest. For this sample the table gives 50,000 to 70,000 clones, of which more than 95% were detected only once. Around 1% of the sample is in the top ten clones. Specimen: blood. The receptors derive from a woman under 30 in good health.

The chain couples TRBV5-1 to TRBJ2-2; D perhaps matches TRBD1 (6 bases). CDR3 size: 16 residues. Germline values: CDR1 SGHRS, CDR2 YFSETQ. The V and J ends lost 4 bases and 0 bases respectively, with 13 bases between them. The CDR3: CASSRRQDTNTGELFF. CDR3 DNA sequence: TGCGCCAGCAGCCGGAGACAGGACACGAACACCGGGGAGCTGTTTTTT.

This CDR3 reads CASSQAETGAAYNEQFF. In DNA, the CDR3 is TGCGCCAGCAGCCAAGCTGAGACGGGGGCCGCGTACAATGAGCAGTTCTTC. This sequence joins TRBV4-1 and TRBJ2-1; D tentatively reads TRBD1 or TRBD2 (6 bases each). V was shortened by 1 base and J by 4 bases, with 17 bases between the two germline ends. Per the germline V gene, CDR1 is MGHRA and CDR2 is YSYEKL. The CDR3 runs to 17 residues.

The CDR3 DNA reads TGTGCCAGTAGTATCTTAGGGCTTAACGGGGAAGCTTTCTTT. This gives the protein CASSILGLNGEAFF. This chain links TRBV19 with TRBJ1-1; no definite D call. This CDR3 has 14 residues. The ends were cut back, 3 bases at V and 8 bases at J, with 16 bases in the middle. Per the germline V gene, CDR1 is LNHDA and CDR2 is SQIVND (reference sequence).

This chain connects TRBV11-2 to TRBJ1-1, with D perhaps TRBD1 (6 bases). The CDR3 covers 15 residues. Per the germline V gene, CDR1 is SGHAT and CDR2 is FQNNGV. Trimming took off 2 bases at V and 7 bases at J, with 17 bases between the two ends. Written as DNA, the CDR3 is TGTGCCAGCAGCTTAAACCCCACAGGGACGGGTGAAGCTTTCTTT. Translation: CASSLNPTGTGEAFF.

This clone showed up just a few times. This chain links TRBV3-1 (or the pseudogene TRBV3-2) with TRBJ1-5, with 7 bases aligning to TRBD1. J was trimmed by 2 bases and V by 3 bases; bases with no gene match: 13. The CDR3 has 18 amino acids. CDR1 and CDR2 (germline): LGHDT, YNNKEL (reference sequence). The CDR3 sequence: CASSQTGTGDKGNQPQHF. The CDR3 DNA reads as TGTGCCAGCAGCCAGACCGGAACAGGGGACAAGGGCAATCAGCCCCAGCATTTT.

The chain employs TRBV7-2 and TRBJ1-5; 7 nucleotides align to TRBD1. CDR1 is SGHTA and CDR2 is FQGNSA in the germline V gene. The CDR3 length is 14 residues. V gave up 5 bases and J gave up 6 bases; unmatched junction bases: 7. The chain's CDR3 is CASSETGVGQPQHF. DNA of the CDR3: TGTGCCAGCAGCGAAACAGGGGTGGGTCAGCCCCAGCATTTT.

This clone is a singleton in its sample. The CDR3 protein is CATSRAGDSSSGNTIYF. The CDR3 coding sequence is TGTGCCACCAGCAGAGCAGGGGACAGCAGCTCTGGAAACACCATATATTTT. The V call is TRBV15, the J call TRBJ1-3, with 7 nucleotides matching TRBD1. Germline CDR1 LNHNV, CDR2 YYDKDF (reference sequence). The CDR3 contains 17 residues. J was trimmed by 0 bases and V by 1 base; bases with no gene match: 6.

This chain connects TRBV6-4 to TRBJ2-1; 11 nucleotides align to TRBD2. With 0 bases clipped from V and 8 bases from J, the junction kept 3 bases outside the gene matches. This CDR3 is built from 15 residues. CDR1 MRHNA and CDR2 SNTAGT come from the germline V gene. CDR3 in amino acids: CASSDSSGGAHEQFF. CDR3 bases: TGTGCCAGCAGTGACTCTAGCGGGGGGGCGCATGAGCAGTTCTTC.

This clone showed up just once. The chain is built from TRBV7-9 and TRBJ2-1, with D possibly being TRBD2 (5 bases). The CDR3 consists of 16 residues. CDR1 is SEHNR and CDR2 is FQNEAQ in the germline V gene (reference sequence). V lost 5 bases, J lost 0 bases, and 14 bases lay in between. In nucleotides, the CDR3 is TGTGCCAGCAGCCCGGCCGGACTGTCCTCCTACAATGAGCAGTTCTTC. Protein: CASSPAGLSSYNEQFF.

V gene TRBV6-5 combines with J gene TRBJ1-2; 8 bases fit TRBD1. J lost 8 bases, V lost 8 bases, and 7 bases had no gene match. Looked up from germline, CDR1 is MNHEY and CDR2 is SVGAGI. The CDR3 length is 12 residues. The CDR3 is CASQGASAGYTF. As DNA, the CDR3 is TGTGCCAGCCAGGGGGCGTCAGCAGGCTACACCTTC.

The chain links TRBV3-1 (or the pseudogene TRBV3-2) to TRBJ1-1; D is possibly TRBD1 (5 bases). This CDR3 is 13 amino acids long. The germline V gene has CDR1 LGHDT and CDR2 YNNKEL (reference sequence). The V end lost 3 bases, the J end lost 3 bases, and 8 bases lay between the germline ends. The CDR3 DNA sequence: TGTGCCAGCAGCCACAGGGCGGACACTGAAGCTTTCTTT. Its translation is CASSHRADTEAFF.

V gene TRBV4-1 combines with J gene TRBJ2-6, with a weak D call TRBD1 (5 bases). Looked up from germline, CDR1 is MGHRA and CDR2 is YSYEKL. The CDR3 sequence is 15 residues long. With 1 base removed from V and 4 bases from J, the gap between germline ends came to 8 bases. The CDR3 coding sequence is TGCGCCAGCAGCCAAGTAGGGGTCGGGGCCAACGTCCTGACTTTC. Protein: CASSQVGVGANVLTF.

This chain links TRBV30 with TRBJ1-2; D not resolved. Trimming shortened V by 3 bases and J by 6 bases, and 23 bases separated the two germline ends. Per the germline V gene, CDR1 is GTSNPN and CDR2 is SVGIG (reference sequence). The CDR3 length is 16 residues. The CDR3 sequence: CAWSGPSISPRDGYTF. CDR3 DNA: TGTGCCTGGAGCGGACCTTCTATTTCGCCCAGAGATGGCTACACCTTC.

The rearrangement links TRBV5-1 to TRBJ1-5; D remains unclear. The CDR3 consists of 14 residues. V gave up 0 bases and J gave up 4 bases, with 8 bases separating them. Germline CDR1 is SGHRS and CDR2 is YFSETQ. The CDR3 DNA is TGCGCCAGCAGCTTGGAATTGGGGAATCAGCCCCAGCATTTT. It specifies CASSLELGNQPQHF.

The rearrangement uses TRBV3-1 (or the pseudogene TRBV3-2) and TRBJ1-2; D is unresolved. The CDR3 runs 12 residues. Germline V gives CDR1 LGHDT, CDR2 YNNKEL (reference sequence). V lost 1 base and J 8 bases, leaving 8 bases between the germline ends. The CDR3 spells CASSQVQRGYTF. In nucleotides, the CDR3 is TGTGCCAGCAGCCAAGTGCAGAGGGGCTACACCTTC.

The chain uses TRBV6-2 or TRBV6-3 and TRBJ1-3; tentatively, D is TRBD1 (6 bases). Trimming shortened V by 6 bases and J by 2 bases, and 11 bases separated the two germline ends. This CDR3 contains 14 residues. CDR1 and CDR2 (germline): MNHEY, SVGEGT. The CDR3 loop is CASSWTAPGNTIYF. In DNA, the CDR3 is TGTGCCAGCAGCTGGACAGCCCCTGGAAACACCATATATTTT.

V and J are TRBV24-1 and TRBJ1-5; D gene unclear. The CDR3 runs to 17 residues. The V gene lost 1 base and the J gene lost 0 bases, with 12 bases spanning the gap. CDR1 is KGHDR and CDR2 is SFDVKD in the germline V gene. CDR3 in amino acids: CATSDLNSGYSNQPQHF. In DNA, the CDR3 is TGTGCCACCAGTGATTTAAACAGTGGATATAGCAATCAGCCCCAGCATTTT.